Listed below are T cell receptor beta chains from one sample, sequenced in a study of somatic mutations in cytotoxic T cells in rheumatoid arthritis. Libraries were prepared by immunoSEQ multiplex PCR; TCRdb keeps only in-frame clonotypes and omits some of them. Of about 11,000 clones detected, roughly 70% appear once; the ten largest clones hold around 35%. The specimen sequenced was CD8+ T cells sorted from blood. The receptors derive from an adult with rheumatoid arthritis. The CDR3 runs from the conserved cysteine through the conserved F or W. The order of the fields is J gene, D gene, V gene, clone size, CDR3 protein, CDR3 DNA. A D gene is named only where the DNA matches it firmly. Clone size is not always given. Where it is, it says once, few, many or a class for expanded clones.

j_gene: TRBJ2-7; d_gene: .; v_gene: TRBV6-5; abundance: few; CDR3aa: CASSYGTYEQYF; CDR3nt: TGTGCCAGCAGTTATGGTACCTACGAGCAGTACTTC
j_gene: TRBJ2-2; d_gene: .; v_gene: TRBV6-4; abundance: .; CDR3aa: CASSGEQNTGELFF; CDR3nt: TGTGCCAGCAGTGGGGAACAGAACACCGGGGAGCTGTTTTTT
j_gene: TRBJ2-1; d_gene: TRBD2; v_gene: TRBV4-1; abundance: once; CDR3aa: CASSDRTSGGAVEQFF; CDR3nt: TGCGCCAGCAGCGACAGAACTAGCGGGGGGGCCGTCGAGCAGTTCTTC
j_gene: TRBJ2-7; d_gene: TRBD2; v_gene: TRBV7-9; abundance: .; CDR3aa: CASSLASGGTLYEQYF; CDR3nt: TGTGCCAGCAGCTTAGCGTCGGGGGGAACCCTCTACGAGCAGTACTTC
j_gene: TRBJ2-3; d_gene: TRBD2; v_gene: TRBV28; abundance: .; CDR3aa: CASSSKLRRTSGVPIYADTQYF; CDR3nt: TGTGCCAGCAGTTCAAAGTTAAGGAGGACTAGCGGGGTACCCATCTACGCAGATACGCAGTATTTT
j_gene: TRBJ1-6; d_gene: TRBD1; v_gene: TRBV30; abundance: .; CDR3aa: CAWSLGTGSNSPLHF; CDR3nt: TGTGCCTGGAGTTTGGGGACAGGATCCAATTCACCCCTCCACTTT
j_gene: TRBJ2-7; d_gene: .; v_gene: TRBV5-4; abundance: once; CDR3aa: CASTLSGTYEQYF; CDR3nt: TGTGCCAGCACCCTGTCGGGGACCTACGAGCAGTACTTC
j_gene: TRBJ2-7; d_gene: TRBD1; v_gene: TRBV28; abundance: .; CDR3aa: CASSPGQGVKEQYF; CDR3nt: TGTGCCAGCAGTCCGGGACAGGGGGTCAAGGAGCAGTACTTC
j_gene: TRBJ2-7; d_gene: .; v_gene: TRBV13; abundance: .; CDR3aa: CASSSRGGSYEQYF; CDR3nt: TGTGCCAGCAGCTCAAGGGGTGGGTCCTACGAGCAGTACTTC
j_gene: TRBJ1-2; d_gene: .; v_gene: TRBV7-8; abundance: .; CDR3aa: CASSQRGNSNYGYTF; CDR3nt: TGTGCCAGCAGCCAACGGGGGAACTCTAACTATGGCTACACCTTC
j_gene: TRBJ1-1; d_gene: .; v_gene: TRBV28; abundance: .; CDR3aa: CASSLRGGEAFF; CDR3nt: TGTGCCAGCAGTCTAAGGGGGGGTGAAGCTTTCTTT
j_gene: TRBJ1-1; d_gene: .; v_gene: TRBV5-1; abundance: .; CDR3aa: CASRGVGTEAFF; CDR3nt: TGCGCCAGCCGGGGGGTGGGCACTGAAGCTTTCTTT
j_gene: TRBJ2-7; d_gene: .; v_gene: TRBV27; abundance: few; CDR3aa: CASSLGLDLEQYF; CDR3nt: TGTGCCAGCAGTTTAGGGCTGGATCTCGAGCAGTACTTC
j_gene: TRBJ2-7; d_gene: .; v_gene: TRBV19; abundance: .; CDR3aa: CASSIDATSYEQYF; CDR3nt: TGTGCCAGTAGTATTGACGCGACCTCCTACGAGCAGTACTTC
j_gene: TRBJ1-4; d_gene: .; v_gene: TRBV9; abundance: once; CDR3aa: CASSVGGATNEKLFF; CDR3nt: TGTGCCAGCAGCGTAGGCGGTGCAACTAATGAAAAACTGTTTTTT
j_gene: TRBJ2-7; d_gene: .; v_gene: TRBV28; abundance: once; CDR3aa: CASSLQGREQYF; CDR3nt: TGTGCCAGCAGTTTACAGGGCCGAGAGCAGTACTTC
j_gene: TRBJ1-2; d_gene: TRBD1; v_gene: TRBV4-1; abundance: once; CDR3aa: CASSQVGTGYGYTF; CDR3nt: TGCGCCAGCAGCCAAGTCGGGACAGGGTATGGCTACACCTTC
j_gene: TRBJ2-4; d_gene: .; v_gene: TRBV2; abundance: .; CDR3aa: CASRGELNIQYF; CDR3nt: TGTGCCAGCAGGGGGGAATTAAACATTCAGTACTTC
j_gene: TRBJ2-1; d_gene: .; v_gene: TRBV20-1; abundance: .; CDR3aa: CSARTNEQFF; CDR3nt: TGCAGTGCCCGGACTAATGAGCAGTTCTTC
j_gene: TRBJ1-2; d_gene: TRBD1; v_gene: TRBV27; abundance: few; CDR3aa: CASSTGVKYGYTF; CDR3nt: TGTGCCAGCTCAACAGGGGTGAAATATGGCTACACCTTC
j_gene: TRBJ1-2; d_gene: TRBD1; v_gene: TRBV28; abundance: .; CDR3aa: CATSLMVAGGWYGYTF; CDR3nt: TGTGCCACCTCCCTCATGGTGGCAGGGGGCTGGTATGGCTACACCTTC
j_gene: TRBJ2-1; d_gene: .; v_gene: TRBV11-3; abundance: .; CDR3aa: CASSSSNEQFF; CDR3nt: TGTGCCAGCAGCTCGTCCAATGAGCAGTTCTTC
j_gene: TRBJ2-7; d_gene: .; v_gene: TRBV11-2; abundance: .; CDR3aa: CASSFGGSYEQYF; CDR3nt: TGTGCCAGCAGCTTTGGGGGGTCCTACGAGCAGTACTTC
j_gene: TRBJ1-5; d_gene: TRBD1; v_gene: TRBV27; abundance: .; CDR3aa: CASRDRGLSNQPQHF; CDR3nt: TGTGCCAGCCGGGACAGGGGGCTTAGCAATCAGCCCCAGCATTTT
j_gene: TRBJ2-2; d_gene: TRBD1; v_gene: TRBV10-3; abundance: .; CDR3aa: CAISDPGQGFVGELFF; CDR3nt: TGTGCCATCAGTGATCCGGGACAGGGATTCGTCGGGGAGCTGTTTTTT
j_gene: TRBJ1-5; d_gene: .; v_gene: TRBV19; abundance: few; CDR3aa: CASTVHSNQPQHF; CDR3nt: TGTGCCAGTACGGTTCATAGCAATCAGCCCCAGCATTTT
j_gene: TRBJ2-4; d_gene: TRBD1; v_gene: TRBV4-1; abundance: .; CDR3aa: CASSQGQGARHIQYF; CDR3nt: TGCGCCAGCAGCCAAGGCCAGGGGGCAAGGCACATTCAGTACTTC
j_gene: TRBJ2-5; d_gene: TRBD2; v_gene: TRBV7-3; abundance: medium-sized; CDR3aa: CASSLGRGMETQYF; CDR3nt: TGTGCCAGCAGCTTAGGGCGGGGGATGGAGACCCAGTACTTC
j_gene: TRBJ1-4; d_gene: .; v_gene: TRBV18; abundance: medium-sized; CDR3aa: CASSPLPLREPIF; CDR3nt: TGTGCCAGCTCACCATTACCTTTGAGGGAGCCGATTTTT
j_gene: TRBJ2-1; d_gene: TRBD2; v_gene: TRBV6-5; abundance: .; CDR3aa: CASSERGGYNEQFF; CDR3nt: TGTGCCAGCAGTGAGCGGGGGGGCTACAATGAGCAGTTCTTC
j_gene: TRBJ1-1; d_gene: .; v_gene: TRBV14; abundance: .; CDR3aa: CASSQDAVNTEAFF; CDR3nt: TGTGCCAGCAGCCAAGATGCGGTAAACACTGAAGCTTTCTTT
j_gene: TRBJ2-7; d_gene: TRBD1; v_gene: TRBV7-9; abundance: .; CDR3aa: CASSDTGGSYEQYF; CDR3nt: TGTGCCAGCAGCGATACAGGGGGGTCCTACGAGCAGTACTTC
j_gene: TRBJ1-2; d_gene: TRBD1; v_gene: TRBV7-9; abundance: .; CDR3aa: CASAGTDPLGYTF; CDR3nt: TGTGCCAGCGCGGGGACAGACCCCTTGGGCTACACCTTC
j_gene: TRBJ2-2; d_gene: .; v_gene: TRBV28; abundance: .; CDR3aa: CATTRDISQNTGELFF; CDR3nt: TGTGCCACGACTCGGGACATCTCCCAGAACACCGGGGAGCTGTTTTTT
j_gene: TRBJ2-1; d_gene: TRBD2; v_gene: TRBV4-1; abundance: .; CDR3aa: CASSQAPLAGVGNEQFF; CDR3nt: TGCGCCAGCAGCCAGGCTCCGCTAGCGGGGGTAGGCAATGAGCAGTTCTTC
j_gene: TRBJ2-3; d_gene: .; v_gene: TRBV7-3; abundance: .; CDR3aa: CASSLQGSTDTQYF; CDR3nt: TGTGCCAGCAGCTTACAGGGGAGCACAGATACGCAGTATTTT